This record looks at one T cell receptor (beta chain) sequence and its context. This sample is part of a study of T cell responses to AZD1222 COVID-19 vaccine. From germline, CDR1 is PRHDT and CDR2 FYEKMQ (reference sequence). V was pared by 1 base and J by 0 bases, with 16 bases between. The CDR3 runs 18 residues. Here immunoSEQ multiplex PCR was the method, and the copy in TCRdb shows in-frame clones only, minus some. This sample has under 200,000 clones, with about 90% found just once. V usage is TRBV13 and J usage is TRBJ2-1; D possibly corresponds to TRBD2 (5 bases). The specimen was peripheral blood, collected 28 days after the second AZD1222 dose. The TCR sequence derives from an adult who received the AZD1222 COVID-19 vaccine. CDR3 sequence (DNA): TGTGCCAGCAGCTTAGCCCCTTATAGCGCCCACTCCTACAATGAGCAGTTCTTC. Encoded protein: CASSLAPYSAHSYNEQFF.